The present T cell receptor beta chain was sequenced within a study of vaccination and CD4 T cells after COVID-19. Treatment noted: approximately 10-day PBMC culture with coronavirus spike peptide pools or control peptides (ViraFEST assay). The study sequenced cultured CD4+ T cell DNA using the Oncomine TCR Beta short-read assay. In TCRdb, the PCR reads were re-called with MiXCR into one record per CDR3 protein. In the table there are about 29,000 distinct CDR3 sequences, approximately 62% of which are singletons. With 8 bases removed from V and 2 bases from J, the gap between germline ends came to 17 bases. This CDR3 region has 15 residues. Germline V gene sequence: CDR1 SEHNR, CDR2 FQNEAQ (reference sequence). In the case of this clonotype: The antigen is unknown.

The sequence was collected from a human donor who received a COVID-19 vaccine. Material: CD4+ T cells from blood, cultured in vitro, obtained after SARS-CoV-2 vaccination. This rearrangement joins TRBV7-9 to TRBJ2-3; D is ambiguous. In DNA form, the CDR3 reads TGTGCCAGCGGTTCCTCGTGGGGTGACACAGATACGCAGTATTTT. Its protein is CASGSSWGDTDTQYF.